The 22 T cell receptor beta chains below come from one sample, sequenced in a study of cytomegalovirus exposure and HLA in healthy donors. It was with 60 Vbeta and 13 Jbeta primers that the PCR ran. TCRdb's copy holds only in-frame clones and misses some; the assay was immunoSEQ multiplex PCR. The profile covers 200,000 or so clones, with about 84% appearing a single time and around 4% taken by the ten largest. The source material was PBMCs. Every receptor here comes from a man aged 50 or older in good health and CMV-seronegative.

The chain has TRBV10-3 and TRBJ1-2; 7 nucleotides line up with TRBD1. CDR1 and CDR2 (germline): ENHRY, SYGVKD. V trimming: 5 bases; J trimming: 4 bases; junction bases outside the gene matches: 7. The CDR3 totals 14 residues. The CDR3 nucleotides read TGTGCCATCAGTAGAACAGGGGCCCTCTATGGCTACACCTTC. It codes for CAISRTGALYGYTF.

The rearrangement uses TRBV25-1 and TRBJ1-3; D is undetermined. Per the germline V gene, CDR1 is MGHDK and CDR2 is SYGVNS. The CDR3 runs 13 residues. The V and J ends lost 3 bases and 4 bases respectively, with 7 bases between them. CDR3 residues: CASSEGKGNTIYF. The CDR3 DNA follows: TGTGCCAGCAGTGAGGGCAAAGGAAACACCATATATTTT.

This clone showed up just a few times. The chain links TRBV27 to TRBJ2-3, with 10 bases matching TRBD2. V gave up 6 bases and J gave up 2 bases; unmatched junction bases: 11. This CDR3 has 17 residues. CDR1 and CDR2 (germline): MNHEY, SMNVEV (reference sequence). CDR3 DNA sequence: TGTGCCAGCAGCCCTTTCCTAGCGGGGGCATCCACAGATACGCAGTATTTT. The encoded protein is CASSPFLAGASTDTQYF.

V gene TRBV6-5 combines with J gene TRBJ1-4; 7 positions match TRBD1. The CDR3 is 13 residues long. Germline CDR1 MNHEY, CDR2 SVGAGI. V was clipped by 6 bases and J by 8 bases; unmatched bases: 6. The CDR3 coding sequence is TGTGCCAGCAGACGGGCAGGGGGGGAAAAACTGTTTTTT. Its translation: CASRRAGGEKLFF.

The genes are TRBV6-1 and TRBJ2-7, with 10 positions matching TRBD1. Germline V gene sequence: CDR1 MNHNS, CDR2 SASEGT. The CDR3 is 18 amino acids. V gave up 4 bases and J gave up 0 bases; unmatched junction bases: 12. CDR3 loop: CASSARTGGPSSSYEQYF. CDR3 sequence (DNA): TGTGCCAGCAGTGCCCGGACAGGGGGGCCTTCGAGCTCCTACGAGCAGTACTTC.

The V and J genes are TRBV6-5 and TRBJ1-3, with 7 bases fitting TRBD1. Germline trimming cut 6 bases from V and 4 bases from J; bases unmatched to any gene: 9. Germline assignment: CDR1 MNHEY and CDR2 SVGAGI. The CDR3 consists of 15 residues. The CDR3 loop reads CASSLTGIGGNTIYF. The CDR3 DNA sequence: TGTGCCAGCAGCCTGACAGGGATCGGAGGAAACACCATATATTTT.

This chain uses TRBV6-5 with TRBJ1-1; tentative D call: TRBD1 (6 bases). The CDR3 extends over 15 amino acids. Trimming took 6 bases from V and 1 from J, leaving 15 bases between them. The germline V gene encodes CDR1 MNHEY and CDR2 SVGAGI. In nucleotides, the CDR3 is TGTGCCAGCAGGGGCAGGGGAAGGGAGAACACTGAAGCTTTCTTT. This encodes CASRGRGRENTEAFF.

V usage is TRBV5-5 and J usage is TRBJ1-2; TRBD1 matches at 8 bases. This CDR3 region has 15 residues. CDR1 and CDR2 from the germline V gene are SGHKS and YYEKEE (reference sequence). The V and J ends lost 4 bases and 0 bases, in that order; junction bases with no gene match: 5. The CDR3 region has the DNA TGTGCCAGCAGCACCCAGGGGGCAGCTAACTATGGCTACACCTTC. It is translated as CASSTQGAANYGYTF. The full variable domain, in which reference TRBV5-5 and TRBJ1-2 provide the parts outside the CDR3, is DAGVTQSPTHLIKTRGQQVTLRCSPISGHKSVSWYQQVLGQGPQFIFQYYEKEERGRGNFPDRFSARQFPNYSSELNVNALLLGDSALYLCASSTQGAANYGYTFGSGTRLTVV.

This clone occurred once. The chain is built from TRBV25-1 and TRBJ2-5; 7 bases are shared with TRBD2. V was clipped by 3 bases and J by 5 bases; unmatched bases: 9. The CDR3 is 15 amino acids. Germline V gives CDR1 MGHDK, CDR2 SYGVNS. CDR3 DNA: TGTGCCAGCAGTGAGGACCGAGCCGGGAGGGAGACCCAGTACTTC. It encodes CASSEDRAGRETQYF.

The chain couples TRBV12-5 to TRBJ1-5; the D is unclear. Per germline, CDR1 LGHNT and CDR2 FRNRAP. The CDR3 covers 12 residues. V lost 1 base, J lost 7 bases, and 5 bases lay in between. The CDR3 is CASGLELQPQHF. The CDR3 bases are TGTGCTAGTGGTTTGGAACTCCAGCCCCAGCATTTT.

The chain recombines TRBV4-3 with TRBJ2-3; D possibly corresponds to TRBD2 (6 bases). Germline V gives CDR1 LGHNA, CDR2 YSLEER. V was cut by 3 bases and J by 0 bases, with 19 bases left in between. This CDR3 has 18 residues. CDR3 sequence (DNA): TGCGCCAGCAGCCATAGGGGAGGTCCTATTACTAGCACAGATACGCAGTATTTT. It codes for CASSHRGGPITSTDTQYF.

The V call is TRBV2, the J call TRBJ2-7; 9 nucleotides agree with TRBD1. The CDR3 runs 13 residues. The ends lost 6 bases at V and 4 bases at J; junction bases unmatched: 4. Germline loops: CDR1 SNHLY, CDR2 FYNNEI. The CDR3 DNA follows: TGTGCCAGCAGGGGGACAGGGAGTTACGAGCAGTACTTC. Its translation is CASRGTGSYEQYF.

The chain links TRBV13 to TRBJ2-7; D not resolved. Trimming took 1 base from V and 3 from J, leaving 13 bases between them. There are 15 residues in the CDR3. Germline-derived CDR1 and CDR2 are PRHDT and FYEKMQ (reference sequence). The CDR3 spells CASSLDSSGNYEQYF. Here the CDR3 DNA reads TGTGCCAGCAGCTTAGACTCTTCTGGTAACTACGAGCAGTACTTC. Full variable domain (rest looked up from reference TRBV13 and TRBJ2-7): AAGVIQSPRHLIKEKRETATLKCYPIPRHDTVYWYQQGPGQDPQFLISFYEKMQSDKGSIPDRFSAQQFSDYHSELNMSSLELGDSALYFCASSLDSSGNYEQYFGPGTRLTVT.

The rearrangement links TRBV21-1 to TRBJ1-5; the table's TRBD1 call for D was not verified on the DNA. TRBV21-1 is a pseudogene locus. The CDR3 covers 22 residues. The CDR3 sequence is CASSKEDRGPLYVNYSNQPQHF. The CDR3 nucleotides read TGTGCCAGCAGCAAAGAGGACAGGGGGCCTCTATACGTGAATTATAGCAATCAGCCCCAGCATTTT.

The DNA of the CDR3 is TGTGCCAGCAGCTTGTCAGCTAACTATGGCTACACCTTC. Translating gives CASSLSANYGYTF. The chain has TRBV7-2 and TRBJ1-2; D not certain. Germline V gene lookup returns CDR1 SGHTA and CDR2 FQGNSA. Trimming left V 3 bases short and J 0 bases short, with 5 bases between. The CDR3 extends over 13 amino acids.

This clone was observed a handful of times. The chain has TRBV4-3 and TRBJ2-5; TRBD1 matches at 7 bases. This CDR3 has 15 amino acids. CDR1 and CDR2 from the germline V gene are LGHNA and YSLEER. V lost 3 bases, J lost 4 bases, and 8 bases stayed unmatched. DNA of the CDR3: TGCGCCAGCAGCCACGCTACAGGGGCAGGAGAGACCCAGTACTTC. Translation: CASSHATGAGETQYF.

This chain links TRBV13 with TRBJ2-5; D possibly corresponds to TRBD1 (6 bases). This CDR3 has 15 amino acids. The V gene's germline CDR1 is PRHDT and CDR2 FYEKMQ (reference sequence). The V gene lost 5 bases and the J gene lost 6 bases, with 19 bases spanning the gap. DNA for the CDR3: TGTGCCAGCAGCATAAGACAACAGGGTGGGAAGACCCAGTACTTC. It yields the protein CASSIRQQGGKTQYF.

This clone was observed once. This chain connects TRBV2 to TRBJ1-2; 10 bases align to TRBD1. J lost 8 bases, V lost 4 bases, and 7 bases had no gene match. This CDR3 contains 14 residues. CDR1 and CDR2 from the germline V gene are SNHLY and FYNNEI. CDR3 sequence: CASSGFVTGGGYTF. Written as DNA, the CDR3 is TGTGCCAGCAGTGGTTTCGTGACAGGGGGCGGCTACACCTTC.

The chain uses TRBV29-1 and TRBJ1-4; possible D gene TRBD1, 6 bases. The CDR3 totals 15 residues. Trimming shortened V by 0 bases and J by 6 bases, and 14 bases separated the two germline ends. The germline V gene encodes CDR1 SQVTM and CDR2 ANQGSEA. The CDR3 region is CSVEDLVQGYEKLFF. CDR3 sequence (DNA): TGCAGCGTTGAAGATCTGGTACAGGGATATGAAAAACTGTTTTTT.

Concerning this clone itself: Sequence at one end of the junction differs from germline and may be a read error. The chain employs TRBV5-1 and TRBJ2-7, with 7 bases aligning to TRBD1. CDR1 and CDR2 from the germline V gene are SGHRS and YFSETQ. This CDR3 has 14 amino acids. CDR3 in amino acids: CASSLDRHSYEQYF. CDR3 nucleotide sequence: TGCGCCAGCAGTTTGGACAGGCACTCCTACGAGCAGTACTTC. The entire variable domain, with the rest obtained from reference TRBV5-1 and TRBJ2-7, is as follows: KAGVTQTPRYLIKTRGQQVTLSCSPISGHRSVSWYQQTPGQGLQFLFEYFSETQRNKGNFPGRFSGRQFSNSRSEMNVSTLELGDSALYLCASSLDRHSYEQYFGPGTRLTVT.

J is TRBJ2-3 and V is TRBV19; 8 bases are a match to TRBD1. CDR1 is LNHDA and CDR2 is SQIVND in the germline V gene (reference sequence). This CDR3 region has 15 residues. The ends lost 3 bases at V and 2 bases at J; junction bases unmatched: 4. The CDR3 protein is CASSMRQGATDTQYF. The CDR3 DNA reads as TGTGCCAGTAGTATGAGGCAGGGGGCCACAGATACGCAGTATTTT. Full variable domain (missing parts from reference TRBV19 and TRBJ2-3): DGGITQSPKYLFRKEGQNVTLSCEQNLNHDAMYWYRQDPGQGLRLIYYSQIVNDFQKGDIAEGYSVSREKKESFPLTVTSAQKNPTAFYLCASSMRQGATDTQYFGPGTRLTVL.

The chain links TRBV13 to TRBJ2-6; no clear D. From germline, CDR1 is PRHDT and CDR2 FYEKMQ (reference sequence). CDR3 length: 15 residues. Trimming cost V 5 bases and J 4 bases, with 12 bases left between them. The CDR3 region is CASSHQVKGANVLTF. CDR3 coding DNA: TGTGCCAGCAGCCACCAGGTGAAGGGGGCCAACGTCCTGACTTTC.